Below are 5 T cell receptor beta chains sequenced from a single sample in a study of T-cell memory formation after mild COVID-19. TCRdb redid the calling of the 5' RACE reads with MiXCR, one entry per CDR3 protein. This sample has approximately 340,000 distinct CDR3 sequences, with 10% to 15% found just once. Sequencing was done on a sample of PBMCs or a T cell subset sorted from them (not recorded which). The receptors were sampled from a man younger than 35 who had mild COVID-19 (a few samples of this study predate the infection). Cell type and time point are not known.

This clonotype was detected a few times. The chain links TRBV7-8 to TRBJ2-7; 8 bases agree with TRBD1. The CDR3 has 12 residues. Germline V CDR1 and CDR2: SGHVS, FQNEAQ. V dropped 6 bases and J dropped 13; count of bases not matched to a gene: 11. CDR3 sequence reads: CASRGIWDRFYF. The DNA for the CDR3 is TGTGCCAGCAGGGGGATCTGGGACAGGTTTTACTTC.

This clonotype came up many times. The DNA for the CDR3 is TGTGCCAGCAGAAACGCCGGGGAGCTGTTTTTT. It specifies CASRNAGELFF. The rearrangement links TRBV6-6 to TRBJ2-2; unclear D gene. V gave up 6 bases and J gave up 6 bases, with 5 bases separating them. The CDR3 covers 11 residues. Germline CDR1 is MNHNY and CDR2 is SVGAGI (reference sequence).

This CDR3 reads CASSFHTPDRDYGYTF. DNA for the CDR3: TGTGCCAGCAGTTTTCACACTCCGGACAGGGACTATGGCTACACCTTC. This rearrangement joins TRBV6-5 to TRBJ1-2, with 8 bases lining up with TRBD1. The V segment lost 4 bases and the J segment 3 bases; nucleotides outside the gene matches: 10. CDR1 is MNHEY, CDR2 SVGAGI, per germline. There are 16 residues in the CDR3.

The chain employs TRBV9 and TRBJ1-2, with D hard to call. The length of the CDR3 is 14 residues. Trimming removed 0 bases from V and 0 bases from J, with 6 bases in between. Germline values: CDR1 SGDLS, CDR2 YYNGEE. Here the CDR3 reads CASSVAGTNYGYTF. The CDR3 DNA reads TGTGCCAGCAGCGTAGCCGGGACTAACTATGGCTACACCTTC. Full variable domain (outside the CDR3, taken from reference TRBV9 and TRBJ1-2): DSGVTQTPKHLITATGQRVTLRCSPRSGDLSVYWYQQSLDQGLQFLIQYYNGEERAKGNILERFSAQQFPDLHSELNLSSLELGDSALYFCASSVAGTNYGYTFGSGTRLTVV.

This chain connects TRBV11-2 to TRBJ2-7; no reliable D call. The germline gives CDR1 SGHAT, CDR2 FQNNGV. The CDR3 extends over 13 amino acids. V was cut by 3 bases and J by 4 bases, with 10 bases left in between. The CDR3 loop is CASSFSQQYEQYV. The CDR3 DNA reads TGTGCCAGCAGCTTCTCACAACAGTACGAGCAGTACGTC.